This TCR beta chain comes out of a study of blood T cell repertoires in COVID-19. The wider study: The United States, Italy and Spain provided the acute and convalescent COVID-19 samples. The analysed material was cDNA or gDNA that came from T cells, B-cell-depleted T cells, or PBMCs.

Per the original data handling: Amplified reference gene primers provided the basis for estimating nucleated cell counts. TCRdb's table, derived via immunoSEQ multiplex PCR, lists solely in-frame clones and lacks some. V, J and clone size reflect that table, while D and trimming were determined from the DNA. The sample records about 210,000 clones, 80% being singletons. CDR3 length: 15 residues. Trimming cost V 3 bases and J 7 bases; bases outside gene matches: 10. Germline CDR1 SGDLS, CDR2 YYNGEE. This sequence originates from a woman between 70 and 85 years old with acute or convalescent COVID-19. Sequencing used peripheral blood. This chain connects TRBV9 to TRBJ2-1; 7 positions match TRBD2. CDR3 amino acids: CASSASGVRGNEQFF. The CDR3 DNA is TGTGCCAGCAGCGCCAGCGGGGTGAGAGGGAATGAGCAGTTCTTC.